These 12 T cell receptor beta chains originate from one sample sequenced in a study of cytomegalovirus exposure and HLA in healthy donors. PCR used 60 Vbeta primers and 13 Jbeta primers. The protocol was immunoSEQ multiplex PCR, while the TCRdb copy is restricted to in-frame clones and leaves out a portion. Among 80,000 or so clones listed, 60% to 75% were seen once. Material: PBMCs. The receptors come from a woman between 40 and 50 years old in good health and CMV-seropositive.

The chain combines TRBV29-1 with TRBJ1-4, with D possibly being TRBD1 (5 bases). CDR1 and CDR2 (germline): SQVTM, ANQGSEA. Trimming pared 6 bases from V and 7 bases from J, leaving 27 bases between. CDR3 size: 17 residues. The CDR3 region is CSVSTLGGRGLGEKLFF. Written as DNA, the CDR3 is TGCAGCGTCTCCACCCTCGGGGGACGCGGTTTGGGTGAAAAACTGTTTTTT.

The chain combines TRBV7-2 with TRBJ1-3, with D possibly matching TRBD1 (5 bases). Germline CDR1 and CDR2: SGHTA and FQGNSA. Trimming took 5 bases from V and 8 from J, leaving 13 bases between them. This CDR3 has 13 residues. The CDR3 nucleotides are TGTGCCAGCAGCCCCCGAGGAGGGGACACCATATATTTT. Translated: CASSPRGGDTIYF.

This clone has only a few counts. The V and J genes are TRBV7-6 and TRBJ2-5, with D possibly being TRBD1 (7 bases). The V and J ends lost 4 bases and 10 bases respectively, with 16 bases between them. Germline CDR1 SGHVS, CDR2 FNYEAQ. This CDR3 has 13 residues. CDR3 bases: TGTGCCAGCAGCTCCTCTCCCCAGGGGGGCCAGTACTTC. Its translation: CASSSSPQGGQYF.

V gene TRBV5-4 combines with J gene TRBJ2-3; 10 bases line up with TRBD2. The J segment lost 4 bases and the V segment lost 2 bases, leaving 1 base of the junction unmatched. Germline V gene sequence: CDR1 SGHNT, CDR2 YYREEE (reference sequence). This CDR3 spans 14 amino acids. CDR3 bases: TGTGCCAGCAGCTTCCTAGCGGGGGCAGATACGCAGTATTTT. Translation: CASSFLAGADTQYF.

The chain joins TRBV5-1 to TRBJ2-2, with D uncertain. Trimming removed 4 bases from V and 1 base from J, with 11 bases in between. Germline CDR1 is SGHRS and CDR2 is YFSETQ. CDR3 size: 15 residues. In DNA, the CDR3 is TGCGCCAGCAGCGGGCAGACCATGAACACCGGGGAGCTGTTTTTT. The encoded protein is CASSGQTMNTGELFF. Looking up the rest from reference TRBV5-1 and TRBJ2-2 gives the full variable domain: KAGVTQTPRYLIKTRGQQVTLSCSPISGHRSVSWYQQTPGQGLQFLFEYFSETQRNKGNFPGRFSGRQFSNSRSEMNVSTLELGDSALYLCASSGQTMNTGELFFGEGSRLTVL.

The chain combines TRBV5-6 with TRBJ1-1; D gene ambiguous. The CDR3 has 11 residues. V lost 3 bases and J 4 bases, leaving 4 bases between the germline ends. CDR1 SGHDT and CDR2 YYEEEE come from the germline V gene. For the CDR3, the DNA is TGTGCCAGCAGCTCTAGCACTGAAGCTTTCTTT. Protein sequence: CASSSSTEAFF.

The chain is built from TRBV30 and TRBJ2-3, with unresolved D. The CDR3 length is 13 residues. Trimming shortened V by 5 bases and J by 0 bases, and 9 bases separated the two germline ends. Germline CDR1 is GTSNPN and CDR2 is SVGIG (reference sequence). The CDR3 DNA sequence: TGTGCCTGGGAATACAGTAGCACAGATACGCAGTATTTT. Translation: CAWEYSSTDTQYF.

This rearrangement joins TRBV5-6 to TRBJ2-2; weak D call: TRBD1 (5 bases). The CDR3 contains 13 residues. Trimming took off 6 bases at V and 1 base at J, with 7 bases between the two ends. Germline V gene lookup returns CDR1 SGHDT and CDR2 YYEEEE. Here the CDR3 reads CASNGQNTGELFF. In nucleotides, the CDR3 is TGTGCCAGCAATGGACAGAACACCGGGGAGCTGTTTTTT.

V is TRBV7-9 and J is TRBJ2-6; D not certain. The CDR3 is made up of 12 amino acids. The germline V gene has CDR1 SEHNR and CDR2 FQNEAQ (reference sequence). Trimming shortened V by 8 bases and J by 18 bases, and 20 bases separated the two germline ends. Written as DNA, the CDR3 is TGTGCCAGCGATAAGAGTTCAACGTCTTCGACTTTC. It specifies CASDKSSTSSTF.

The J gene is TRBJ2-1, the V gene TRBV4-1; 11 bases fit TRBD2. The CDR3 extends over 15 amino acids. J lost 4 bases, V lost 5 bases, and 4 bases had no gene match. CDR1 is MGHRA, CDR2 YSYEKL, per germline. CDR3 nucleotides: TGCGCCAGCAGCTCTAGCGGGGGGACTTACAATGAGCAGTTCTTC. Residues: CASSSSGGTYNEQFF.

The rearrangement joins TRBV2 to TRBJ1-1, with no clear D. CDR3 length: 14 amino acids. Germline CDR1 reads SNHLY; CDR2 reads FYNNEI. V was pared by 7 bases and J by 1 base, with 13 bases between. As DNA, the CDR3 is TGTGCCAGCACCCCCCGGGCGGGGAACACTGAAGCTTTCTTT. It yields the protein CASTPRAGNTEAFF.

The genes are TRBV29-1 and TRBJ2-1, with 9 bases matching TRBD2. The CDR3 extends over 13 amino acids. In germline, CDR1 is SQVTM, CDR2 ANQGSEA. J gave up 8 bases and V 6 bases, and 8 bases lay outside the gene matches. The CDR3 sequence is CSVAGTSRDEQFF. CDR3 nucleotide sequence: TGCAGCGTAGCCGGGACTAGCAGGGATGAGCAGTTCTTC.